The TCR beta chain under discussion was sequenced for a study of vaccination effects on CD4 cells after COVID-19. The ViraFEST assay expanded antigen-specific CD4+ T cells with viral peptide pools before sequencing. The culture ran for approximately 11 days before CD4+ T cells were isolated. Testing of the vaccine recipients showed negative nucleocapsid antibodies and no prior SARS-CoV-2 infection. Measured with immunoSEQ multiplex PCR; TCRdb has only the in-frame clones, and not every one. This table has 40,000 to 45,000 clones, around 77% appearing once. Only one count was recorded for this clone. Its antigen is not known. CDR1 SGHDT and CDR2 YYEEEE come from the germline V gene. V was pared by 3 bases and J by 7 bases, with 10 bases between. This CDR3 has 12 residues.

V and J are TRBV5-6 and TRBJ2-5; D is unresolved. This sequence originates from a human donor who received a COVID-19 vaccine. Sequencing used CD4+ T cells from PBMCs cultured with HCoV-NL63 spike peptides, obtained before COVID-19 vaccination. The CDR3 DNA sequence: TGTGCCAGCAGCTGGACCTCGGGGACCCAGTACTTC. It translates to CASSWTSGTQYF.